This entry features one T cell receptor (beta chain) sequence. The target antigen is unknown. This sample is drawn from a study of CD8 T cells in Susac syndrome. Study overall: At blood draw, Susac syndrome patients were therapy-naive, on corticosteroids, or on intravenous immunoglobulin alone.

RNA in amounts of roughly 0.5 to 1 ug was reverse transcribed with random hexamers. TCRdb recomputed calls from the immunoSEQ multiplex PCR reads with MiXCR, one row per CDR3 protein. The table includes some 96,000 distinct CDR3 sequences, nearly 97% detected once. Germline values: CDR1 SQVTM, CDR2 ANQGSEA. V was pared by 4 bases and J by 7 bases, with 11 bases between. The CDR3 is 11 amino acids. General observations from the study: Sixteen Susac-specific public clones were found in total CD8+ repertoires and 5 or 6 in CD8+ TEMRA repertoires. The authors acknowledged that their TCR sequencing and HLA analysis involved a relatively small number of individuals.

The receptor comes from a human donor with Susac syndrome. The sample consisted of CD8+ T cells from PBMCs. The chain uses TRBV29-1 and TRBJ2-7; unclear D gene. In DNA form, the CDR3 reads TGCAGCGTTGTATCGGTGCAGGAGCAGTACTTC. It specifies CSVVSVQEQYF.